This T cell receptor beta chain was captured in a study of healthy donors' naive CD4 and CD8 T cells. Study in general: Donors, half of them female, were 20-25, 40-50 or 60-70 years old.

Naive CD4+ cells were sorted as CD4+CD8-CD45RO-CD45RA+; naive CD8+ as CD8+CD4-CD45RA+CD27bright. Each TCR library used approximately 500 ng of total RNA and a linear amplification protocol. TCRdb re-derived calls from the reads in MiXCR, one entry per CDR3 protein. Altogether 150,000 to 200,000 distinct CDR3 sequences are present, about four fifths being singletons, with the ten largest covering roughly 2.4%. The study, taken as a whole, reports: Negatively charged CDR3s marked CD8+ lineage; positively charged CDR3s marked CD4+ lineage. CDR3 charge plus V and J genes appeared to account for roughly 13% of CD4/CD8 variance.

Germline-derived CDR1 and CDR2 are SQVTM and ANQGSEA. This CDR3 comprises 11 residues. Trimming left V 3 bases short and J 7 bases short, with 7 bases between. The table lists this clonotype with a few counts. Its antigen is unidentified. The sequencing input was naive CD4+ and CD8+ T cells sorted from blood, pooled from several donors. V gene TRBV29-1 combines with J gene TRBJ2-1, with D perhaps TRBD2 (6 bases). This clonotype was obtained from a pool of human donors in good health; the sample pools cells from several healthy donors. The CDR3 DNA reads as TGCAGCGTTGAGGGGAGGAATGAGCAGTTCTTC. Its protein product is CSVEGRNEQFF.